A single sample gave rise to the 25 T cell receptor beta chains below, sequenced in a study of shared clonotypes between healthy human individuals. The protocol was immunoSEQ multiplex PCR, while the TCRdb copy is restricted to in-frame clones and leaves out a portion. The table includes some 2,000,000 clones, more than 90% detected once. Sequencing was carried out using naive CD4+ T cells sorted from blood. Sample subset: CD45RA+ positively selected. Every receptor here comes from a man younger than 35 in good health.

The V gene is TRBV2, the J gene TRBJ1-6; the D is unclear. V was shortened by 4 bases and J by 0 bases, with 7 bases between the two germline ends. CDR3 length: 15 residues. Germline V lookup: CDR1 SNHLY, CDR2 FYNNEI. CDR3 nucleotides: TGTGCCAGCAGTGGAATGAGCTCCTATAATTCACCCCTCCACTTT. This translates into CASSGMSSYNSPLHF.

In nucleotides, the CDR3 is TGTGCCAGCAGCCCCGGAGGGACCGGGGAGCTGTTTTTT. This sequence encodes CASSPGGTGELFF. This rearrangement joins TRBV7-6 to TRBJ2-2; possible D gene TRBD2, 6 bases. The CDR3 has 13 residues. CDR1 and CDR2 from the germline V gene are SGHVS and FNYEAQ. V lost 5 bases, J lost 5 bases, and 9 bases lay in between. Using reference TRBV7-6 and TRBJ2-2 for the parts outside the CDR3, the full variable domain is GAGVSQSPRYKVTKRGQDVALRCDPISGHVSLYWYRQALGQGPEFLTYFNYEAQQDKSGLPNDRFSAERPEGSISTLTIQRTEQRDSAMYRCASSPGGTGELFFGEGSRLTVL.

The V and J genes are TRBV18 and TRBJ1-1; D unresolved. The CDR3 is 15 amino acids. The germline V and J ends were trimmed by 6 bases and 0 bases, with 14 bases remaining between them. Germline V CDR1 and CDR2: KGHSH, LQKENI. The CDR3 coding sequence is TGTGCCAGCTCGCAAAGGAGGGAGATGAACACTGAAGCTTTCTTT. Its translation: CASSQRREMNTEAFF. The full variable domain, rest sourced from reference TRBV18 and TRBJ1-1, is NAGVMQNPRHLVRRRGQEARLRCSPMKGHSHVYWYRQLPEEGLKFMVYLQKENIIDESGMPKERFSAEFPKEGPSILRIQQVVRGDSAAYFCASSQRREMNTEAFFGQGTRLTVV.

The CDR3 DNA sequence: TGTGCCAGCAGCTCCGGGAGGGAGCAGTACTTC. Translation: CASSSGREQYF. V usage is TRBV5-6 and J usage is TRBJ2-7; 7 nucleotides match TRBD2. This CDR3 is built from 11 residues. The V segment lost 3 bases and the J segment 7 bases; nucleotides outside the gene matches: 1. The germline V gene has CDR1 SGHDT and CDR2 YYEEEE.

The CDR3 spells CASSPDRANYGYTF. In DNA form, the CDR3 reads TGTGCCAGCAGCCCGGACAGAGCTAACTATGGCTACACCTTC. This chain uses TRBV9 with TRBJ1-2; a weak D match, TRBD1 (6 bases). CDR3 length: 14 amino acids. CDR1 is SGDLS, CDR2 YYNGEE, per germline. The germline V and J ends were trimmed by 4 bases and 0 bases, with 10 bases remaining between them.

Regarding this clone: This specimen includes other DNA sequences encoding the same CDR3. The chain has TRBV5-1 and TRBJ2-5, with TRBD1 matching 9 bases. The CDR3 runs to 14 residues. Germline V gene sequence: CDR1 SGHRS, CDR2 YFSETQ. The ends lost 4 bases at V and 1 base at J; junction bases unmatched: 2. The CDR3 DNA reads as TGCGCCAGCAGCCCGGACAGGGGCCAAGAGACCCAGTACTTC. As protein: CASSPDRGQETQYF.

To note about this clone: Other nucleotide sequences from this sample produce the same CDR3. The chain is built from TRBV6-1 and TRBJ2-4; tentatively, D is TRBD1 or TRBD2 (5 bases each). V was trimmed by 6 bases and J by 0 bases, leaving 12 bases between them. CDR3 length: 15 amino acids. The germline gives CDR1 MNHNS, CDR2 SASEGT. The CDR3 region is CASRGDSLAKNIQYF. The CDR3 DNA reads TGTGCCAGCAGGGGAGACAGTCTAGCCAAAAACATTCAGTACTTC.

The chain employs TRBV7-9 and TRBJ2-1; 9 nucleotides agree with TRBD1. The V gene end was trimmed by 4 bases and the J gene end by 8 bases; junction bases not matched to a gene: 9. From germline, CDR1 is SEHNR and CDR2 FQNEAQ (reference sequence). This CDR3 spans 15 amino acids. CDR3 amino acids: CASSSRGTGRDEQFF. As DNA, the CDR3 is TGTGCCAGCAGCTCCAGGGGGACAGGGAGGGATGAGCAGTTCTTC. The variable domain in full, completed from reference TRBV7-9 and TRBJ2-1, reads DTGVSQNPRHKITKRGQNVTFRCDPISEHNRLYWYRQTLGQGPEFLTYFQNEAQLEKSRLLSDRFSAERPKGSFSTLEIQRTEQGDSAMYLCASSSRGTGRDEQFFGPGTRLTVL.

The V gene is TRBV7-3, the J gene TRBJ2-1; 10 positions match TRBD2. The CDR3 sequence is 14 residues long. V was pared by 2 bases and J by 7 bases, with 2 bases of the junction left unmatched. CDR1 is SGHTA, CDR2 FQGTGA, per germline. The CDR3 coding sequence is TGTGCCAGCAGCTTACTAGCGGGGGTAAATGAGCAGTTCTTC. Protein product: CASSLLAGVNEQFF.

Of note for this clone: This sample includes further DNA sequences coding for the same CDR3. The V call is TRBV5-4, the J call TRBJ2-5, with TRBD1 matching 9 bases. Losses at the gene ends were 4 bases for V and 5 bases for J; bases not matched to a gene: 6. The germline gives CDR1 SGHNT, CDR2 YYREEE (reference sequence). The CDR3 is made up of 14 amino acids. The CDR3 is CASSQTGGEETQYF. As DNA, the CDR3 is TGTGCCAGCAGCCAAACAGGGGGCGAGGAGACCCAGTACTTC.

The genes are TRBV28 and TRBJ2-1, with TRBD2 matching 11 bases. J gave up 7 bases and V 5 bases, and 7 bases lay outside the gene matches. Germline CDR1 reads MDHEN; CDR2 reads SYDVKM. The CDR3 consists of 15 residues. CDR3 nucleotides: TGTGCCAGCAGTACCAGTGGACTAGCGGGTAATGAGCAGTTCTTC. Encoded protein: CASSTSGLAGNEQFF.

The V call is TRBV7-9, the J call TRBJ2-3; D might be TRBD2 (6 bases). V gave up 1 base and J gave up 2 bases, with 10 bases separating them. The germline V gene encodes CDR1 SEHNR and CDR2 FQNEAQ (reference sequence). The CDR3 consists of 15 residues. In nucleotides, the CDR3 is TGTGCCAGCAGCTTAGATCCGGGGGTCACAGATACGCAGTATTTT. This translates into CASSLDPGVTDTQYF.

The chain recombines TRBV6-1 with TRBJ1-4; 9 bases match TRBD1. CDR1 is MNHNS and CDR2 is SASEGT in the germline V gene. The CDR3 is made up of 16 amino acids. The J segment lost 8 bases and the V segment lost 1 base, leaving 8 bases of the junction unmatched. CDR3 bases: TGTGCCAGCAGTGAAGTCTTTGGACAGGGGTACGAAAAACTGTTTTTT. Its translation is CASSEVFGQGYEKLFF.

The V call is TRBV30, the J call TRBJ1-3, with unresolved D. Trimming took 0 bases from V and 1 from J, leaving 16 bases between them. The germline V gene has CDR1 GTSNPN and CDR2 SVGIG (reference sequence). This CDR3 is 17 amino acids long. CDR3: CAWSVRSSPSSGNTIYF. CDR3 DNA: TGTGCCTGGAGTGTACGGTCCAGCCCATCGTCTGGAAACACCATATATTTT.

This clone has more than one count but fewer than ten. This specimen includes other DNA sequences encoding the same CDR3. The rearrangement joins TRBV19 to TRBJ1-5; D remains unclear. Germline V lookup: CDR1 LNHDA, CDR2 SQIVND (reference sequence). This CDR3 is 12 amino acids long. V was trimmed by 2 bases and J by 4 bases, leaving 3 bases between them. As DNA, the CDR3 is TGTGCCAGTAGTATAATGAATCAGCCCCAGCATTTT. Its protein is CASSIMNQPQHF.

The chain has TRBV2 and TRBJ2-7; 7 nucleotides agree with TRBD2. With 4 bases clipped from V and 6 bases from J, the junction kept 9 bases outside the gene matches. The CDR3 covers 14 residues. Germline-derived CDR1 and CDR2 are SNHLY and FYNNEI. CDR3 protein: CASSVWEGRGEQYF. The CDR3 DNA is TGTGCCAGCAGTGTGTGGGAGGGCCGGGGCGAGCAGTACTTC.

This chain connects TRBV28 to TRBJ1-1, with D maybe TRBD1 (5 bases). CDR1 MDHEN and CDR2 SYDVKM come from the germline V gene. CDR3 length: 15 amino acids. V dropped 4 bases and J dropped 3 bases, with 15 bases sitting between them. The CDR3 loop reads CASSYSRGGDTEAFF. As DNA, the CDR3 is TGTGCCAGCAGTTATTCTAGGGGAGGGGACACTGAAGCTTTCTTT.

Note on this clone: The same CDR3 can be traced to other DNA sequences in this sample. This chain connects TRBV18 to TRBJ2-5, with no clear D. The CDR3 has 11 residues. V was shortened by 5 bases and J by 2 bases, with 3 bases between the two germline ends. From germline, CDR1 is KGHSH and CDR2 LQKENI. The CDR3 region is CASSLQETQYF. DNA for the CDR3: TGTGCCAGCTCATTACAAGAGACCCAGTACTTC. Variable domain in full (rest from reference TRBV18 and TRBJ2-5): NAGVMQNPRHLVRRRGQEARLRCSPMKGHSHVYWYRQLPEEGLKFMVYLQKENIIDESGMPKERFSAEFPKEGPSILRIQQVVRGDSAAYFCASSLQETQYFGPGTRLLVL.

This rearrangement joins TRBV7-9 to TRBJ2-7; no definite D call. The CDR3 loop spans 12 amino acids. Germline CDR1 and CDR2: SEHNR and FQNEAQ (reference sequence). V was pared by 2 bases and J by 4 bases, with 6 bases between. Here the CDR3 DNA reads TGTGCCAGCAGCTTATTTCAGTACGAGCAGTACTTC. This gives the protein CASSLFQYEQYF.

The chain joins TRBV5-1 to TRBJ2-7, with 8 bases aligning to TRBD1. From germline, CDR1 is SGHRS and CDR2 YFSETQ. The CDR3 contains 15 residues. Trimming at V came to 3 bases and at J to 4 bases, leaving 9 bases not matched to a gene. CDR3 in DNA: TGCGCCAGCAGCTCTCAGACAGGGGCTTCATACGAGCAGTACTTC. It specifies CASSSQTGASYEQYF.

About this clone itself: Other DNA sequences of this sample code for an identical CDR3. The CDR3 sequence: CASSLVRGSYEQYF. For the CDR3, the DNA is TGCGCCAGCAGCTTGGTGAGGGGTAGCTACGAGCAGTACTTC. This sequence joins TRBV5-1 and TRBJ2-7, with D tentatively TRBD1 or TRBD2 (5 bases each). Looked up from germline, CDR1 is SGHRS and CDR2 is YFSETQ. This CDR3 comprises 14 residues. Deletions cut 0 bases from V and 3 bases from J, with 10 bases between.

The chain couples TRBV6-5 to TRBJ1-4; tentatively, D is TRBD1 (5 bases). CDR1 MNHEY and CDR2 SVGAGI come from the germline V gene. V shed 7 bases and J shed 11 bases, with 23 bases lying between them. The CDR3 spans 15 residues. The CDR3 DNA is TGTGCCAGCAAACGGGACGCTCTCCCCGGGGGGAAACTGTTTTTT. This gives the protein CASKRDALPGGKLFF.

About this clone itself: In the same sample, other DNA sequences code for this CDR3. The chain is built from TRBV6-5 and TRBJ2-5; no definite D call. V was clipped by 5 bases and J by 2 bases, with 3 bases between them. The germline V gene has CDR1 MNHEY and CDR2 SVGAGI. The CDR3 contains 11 residues. CDR3 sequence (DNA): TGTGCCAGCAGTCGACAAGAGACCCAGTACTTC. Protein sequence: CASSRQETQYF.

The genes are TRBV7-2 and TRBJ1-1, with 10 positions matching TRBD1. The V segment lost 1 base and the J segment 8 bases; nucleotides outside the gene matches: 4. The CDR3 consists of 14 residues. CDR1 is SGHTA, CDR2 FQGNSA, per germline. The CDR3 region is CASSLGGTGVEAFF. CDR3 in DNA: TGTGCCAGCAGCTTAGGTGGGACAGGGGTAGAAGCTTTCTTT.

The chain recombines TRBV9 with TRBJ2-7; D is unclear. This CDR3 has 14 amino acids. Germline CDR1 SGDLS, CDR2 YYNGEE. The V and J ends lost 5 bases and 4 bases respectively, with 16 bases between them. The CDR3 nucleotides read TGTGCCAGCAGTGGGTTCCCCAGAACTTACGAGCAGTACTTC. Protein: CASSGFPRTYEQYF. The complete variable domain, with remaining parts taken from reference TRBV9 and TRBJ2-7, reads DSGVTQTPKHLITATGQRVTLRCSPRSGDLSVYWYQQSLDQGLQFLIQYYNGEERAKGNILERFSAQQFPDLHSELNLSSLELGDSALYFCASSGFPRTYEQYFGPGTRLTVT.